The T cell receptor beta chain under discussion was sequenced for a study of long-term antiretroviral therapy in people with HIV. CDR1 is SGHRS and CDR2 is YFSETQ in the germline V gene. This CDR3 contains 19 residues. V was pared by 6 bases and J by 1 base, with 25 bases between. Details on this clone: The antigen is undetermined.

Whole-study findings and limits: Relative to control repertoires, HIV repertoires exhibited narrower CDR3 length ranges.

Samples were assayed with immunoSEQ v3.0 at survey level. Profiled with immunoSEQ multiplex PCR; TCRdb holds only in-frame clones, not every one. The table includes roughly 30,000 clones, 70% to 90% detected once. This specimen was unsorted PBMCs, taken 4.8 years after starting antiretroviral therapy. The sequence derives from a man aged 35 to 55 with HIV. The chain is built from TRBV5-1 and TRBJ2-2; D gene unclear. CDR3 DNA: TGCGCCAGCAACAATAAGGGCGTGGCCCCGTACCTGAACACCGGGGAGCTGTTTTTT. This encodes CASNNKGVAPYLNTGELFF.